Listed here are 21 T cell receptor beta chains from one sample, sequenced in a study of blood T cells in healthy people across ages. The use of a sample-barcoded 5' primer and a J-beta primer mix characterized a second PCR of 7 to 11 cycles. TCRdb analysed the 5' RACE reads with MiXCR anew, one entry per CDR3 protein. In the table there are around 870,000 distinct CDR3 sequences, under 35% of which are singletons. Input material: blood. These receptors were collected from a woman of 80 years or more in good health.

This clonotype was seen repeatedly, ten times or more. The chain combines TRBV5-1 with TRBJ2-3; 7 nucleotides agree with TRBD1. Germline trimming cut 1 base from V and 0 bases from J; bases unmatched to any gene: 5. This CDR3 spans 16 amino acids. Germline V gene sequence: CDR1 SGHRS, CDR2 YFSETQ. The DNA of the CDR3 is TGCGCCAGCAGCTTGAATAGGGGGCTAAGCACAGATACGCAGTATTTT. Translated, it gives CASSLNRGLSTDTQYF. Together with reference TRBV5-1 and TRBJ2-3, the CDR3 gives the full variable domain: KAGVTQTPRYLIKTRGQQVTLSCSPISGHRSVSWYQQTPGQGLQFLFEYFSETQRNKGNFPGRFSGRQFSNSRSEMNVSTLELGDSALYLCASSLNRGLSTDTQYFGPGTRLTVL.

This clonotype was counted a few times. J is TRBJ2-5 and V is TRBV20-1, with TRBD1 identical over 11 bases. TRBJ2-7 explains the end of the DNA better; the J call may be wrong. Germline V CDR1 and CDR2: DFQATT, SNEGSKA (reference sequence). The CDR3 consists of 15 residues. The CDR3 coding sequence is TGCAGCTATATTCCAGGGACAGGGGGTGCATACGAGCAGTACTTC. Its translation is CSYIPGTGGAYEQYF.

This clonotype has only a few counts. This sequence joins TRBV28 and TRBJ2-2; D perhaps matches TRBD2 (5 bases). With 11 bases removed from V and 1 base from J, the gap between germline ends came to 11 bases. Germline CDR1 and CDR2: MDHEN and SYDVKM. The CDR3 contains 13 residues. The CDR3 sequence is CAAWGENTGELFF. CDR3 DNA: TGTGCCGCATGGGGAGAGAACACCGGGGAGCTGTTTTTT.

This clonotype was seen ten or more times. The chain joins TRBV12-3 or TRBV12-4 to TRBJ2-1, with 13 positions matching TRBD2. The CDR3 has 15 residues. J was trimmed by 7 bases and V by 7 bases; bases with no gene match: 7. The CDR3 DNA reads TGTGCCAGCAAGACGGGACTAGCGGGGAAAAATGAGCAGTTCTTC. Its protein is CASKTGLAGKNEQFF.

This clonotype was counted at least ten times. This chain uses TRBV7-2 with TRBJ2-7; D might be TRBD2 (6 bases). The CDR3 extends over 15 amino acids. CDR1 is SGHTA, CDR2 FQGNSA, per germline. The V and J ends lost 5 bases and 6 bases respectively, with 20 bases between them. Here the CDR3 reads CASSGGGVLYGEQYF. The CDR3 coding sequence is TGTGCCAGCAGCGGAGGAGGGGTATTGTACGGCGAGCAGTACTTC.

The chain has TRBV20-1 and TRBJ2-7, with no clear D. V shed 2 bases and J shed 2 bases, with 13 bases lying between them. The CDR3 is 14 amino acids. The germline V gene has CDR1 DFQATT and CDR2 SNEGSKA (reference sequence). The CDR3 sequence: CSARPDGRTYEQYF. DNA of the CDR3: TGCAGTGCTAGACCGGACGGCAGGACCTACGAGCAGTACTTC.

The chain joins TRBV7-9 to TRBJ2-2; D remains unclear. Germline CDR1 is SEHNR and CDR2 is FQNEAQ (reference sequence). This CDR3 is 15 amino acids long. V shed 3 bases and J shed 4 bases, with 12 bases lying between them. The CDR3 sequence is CASSFGQMITGELFF. CDR3 DNA: TGTGCCAGCAGCTTTGGCCAGATGATCACCGGGGAGCTGTTTTTT.

The V and J genes are TRBV20-1 and TRBJ1-2; possibly TRBD1 for D (5 bases). This CDR3 contains 13 residues. Germline V gene data show CDR1 as DFQATT and CDR2 as SNEGSKA (reference sequence). V dropped 1 base and J dropped 2 bases, with 8 bases sitting between them. The CDR3 here is CSARGKGNYGYTF. For the CDR3, the DNA is TGCAGTGCTAGAGGTAAGGGGAACTATGGCTACACCTTC.

This clonotype was picked up many times. This chain links TRBV5-5 with TRBJ2-1; a possible D gene is TRBD1 (5 bases). V was cut by 0 bases and J by 4 bases, with 8 bases left in between. CDR1 and CDR2 from the germline V gene are SGHKS and YYEKEE (reference sequence). This CDR3 region has 14 residues. The chain's CDR3 is CASSLGQRYNEQFF. In DNA form, the CDR3 reads TGTGCCAGCAGCTTGGGACAGAGATACAATGAGCAGTTCTTC.

In its sample, this clonotype was seen many times. V usage is TRBV4-3 and J usage is TRBJ2-3; 7 bases are a match to TRBD2. With 4 bases clipped from V and 1 base from J, the junction kept 8 bases outside the gene matches. The germline gives CDR1 LGHNA, CDR2 YSLEER. The CDR3 totals 16 residues. CDR3 loop: CASSRGGLDGTDTQYF. CDR3 nucleotide sequence: TGCGCCAGCAGCCGAGGAGGACTAGACGGCACAGATACGCAGTATTTT.

Worth noting for this clonotype: Given a much more abundant clone one base away, this may be a read error. The CDR3 nucleotides read TGTGCCGCCGCTCCGGCGGAGAAAAACATTCAGTACTTC. Protein sequence: CAAAPAEKNIQYF. V usage is TRBV24-1 and J usage is TRBJ2-4; D is ambiguous. V was pared by 12 bases and J by 4 bases, with 15 bases between. This CDR3 region has 13 residues. Germline CDR1 reads KGHDR; CDR2 reads SFDVKD.

This clonotype was seen a handful of times. This sequence may be a read error, since a much larger clone differs from it by one base. V usage is TRBV20-1 and J usage is TRBJ2-5, with a tentative D call TRBD1 (5 bases). Germline CDR1 DFQATT, CDR2 SNEGSKA (reference sequence). V lost 0 bases to trimming and J lost 11 bases, with 28 bases between them. The CDR3 totals 17 residues. The CDR3 sequence is CSARDLFGRVAYNEQYF. The CDR3 coding sequence is TGCAGTGCTAGAGATCTGTTCGGCAGGGTTGCCTACAATGAGCAGTACTTC.

This rearrangement joins TRBV7-2 to TRBJ1-4, with 8 nucleotides matching TRBD1. Trimming at V came to 5 bases and at J to 7 bases, leaving 15 bases not matched to a gene. Germline CDR1 and CDR2: SGHTA and FQGNSA. The CDR3 covers 17 residues. In DNA form, the CDR3 reads TGTGCCAGCAGCCAAAGCGGGCAGGGGGCAAGAGGTGAAAAACTGTTTTTT. This translates into CASSQSGQGARGEKLFF.

This clonotype was recorded a few times. The V and J genes are TRBV20-1 and TRBJ2-1, with D tentatively TRBD2 (6 bases). The CDR3 loop spans 14 amino acids. The V gene's germline CDR1 is DFQATT and CDR2 SNEGSKA (reference sequence). The V gene lost 5 bases and the J gene lost 1 base, with 12 bases spanning the gap. DNA for the CDR3: TGCAGTGCTCCCCGGCTAGCGTCCTACAATGAGCAGTTCTTC. Translation: CSAPRLASYNEQFF.

This clonotype was counted a few times. The chain uses TRBV7-2 and TRBJ1-5; 7 nucleotides agree with TRBD1. CDR1 is SGHTA, CDR2 FQGNSA, per germline. V dropped 4 bases and J dropped 4; count of bases not matched to a gene: 7. The CDR3 is 15 amino acids. CDR3 DNA sequence: TGTGCCAGCAGCTCGCCGGGACAGCTAAATCAGCCCCAGCATTTT. It specifies CASSSPGQLNQPQHF.

As to this clonotype: This may stem from a read error, because a much larger clone lies one nucleotide away. CDR3 in DNA: TGTGCCATCAGTGAGTCGAGGACTGTAGCTTTCTTT. Translation: CAISESRTVAFF. This chain joins TRBV10-3 and TRBJ1-1; D not certain. Per germline, CDR1 ENHRY and CDR2 SYGVKD. This CDR3 has 12 amino acids.

This chain connects TRBV4-3 to TRBJ2-7, with D possibly being TRBD1 (5 bases). Germline CDR1 and CDR2: LGHNA and YSLEER. V lost 4 bases and J lost 3, with 13 bases in between. This CDR3 comprises 14 residues. The CDR3 DNA reads as TGCGCCAGCAGCCTGGGGCAGGTTTTCTACGAGCAGTACTTC. This sequence encodes CASSLGQVFYEQYF.

This clonotype has ten or more counts. V and J are TRBV5-1 and TRBJ1-1; D gene ambiguous. There are 14 residues in the CDR3. The V gene lost 9 bases and the J gene lost 4 bases, with 19 bases spanning the gap. CDR1 and CDR2 from the germline V gene are SGHRS and YFSETQ. This CDR3 is CATKLDFGLTEAFF. As DNA, the CDR3 is TGCGCCACCAAGTTGGACTTCGGACTCACTGAAGCTTTCTTT.

The sample holds a few counts of this clonotype. The rearrangement uses TRBV5-1 and TRBJ1-1, with 10 bases identical to TRBD1. Germline CDR1 and CDR2: SGHRS and YFSETQ. This CDR3 has 15 amino acids. V lost 4 bases and J lost 7; bases outside the gene matches: 10. The CDR3 region is CASSGGDRGYGEAFF. The CDR3 DNA reads as TGCGCCAGCAGCGGGGGGGACAGGGGTTACGGTGAAGCTTTCTTT.

This clonotype was detected a few times. V is TRBV7-2 and J is TRBJ1-4, with D maybe TRBD1 (5 bases). V lost 0 bases and J 8 bases, leaving 10 bases between the germline ends. The germline V gene has CDR1 SGHTA and CDR2 FQGNSA. The CDR3 extends over 14 amino acids. In DNA, the CDR3 is TGTGCCAGCAGCTTAGCGGGGGTACGGGAAAAACTGTTTTTT. Translation: CASSLAGVREKLFF.

For this clonotype: This may be a read error: a much more frequent sequence differs by one nucleotide. This rearrangement joins TRBV28 to TRBJ1-6; D perhaps matches TRBD1 (6 bases). CDR1 is MDHEN, CDR2 SYDVKM, per germline. The CDR3 extends over 14 amino acids. V was shortened by 4 bases and J by 11 bases, with 15 bases between the two germline ends. In DNA form, the CDR3 reads TGTGCCAGCAGTTCCCTAGGGGGTGCCCCACCCCTCCACTTT. Amino acids: CASSSLGGAPPLHF.